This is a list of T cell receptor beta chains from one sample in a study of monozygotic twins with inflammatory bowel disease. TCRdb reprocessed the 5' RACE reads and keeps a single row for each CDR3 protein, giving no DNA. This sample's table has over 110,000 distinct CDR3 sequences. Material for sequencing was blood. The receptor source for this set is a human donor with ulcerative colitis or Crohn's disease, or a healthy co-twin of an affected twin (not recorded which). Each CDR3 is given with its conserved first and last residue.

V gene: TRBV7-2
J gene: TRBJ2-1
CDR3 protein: CASSFQGARYNEQFF

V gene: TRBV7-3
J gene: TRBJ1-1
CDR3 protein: CASSDVGGLGNTEAFF

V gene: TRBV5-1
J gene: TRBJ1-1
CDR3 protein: CASSSRTLNTEAFF

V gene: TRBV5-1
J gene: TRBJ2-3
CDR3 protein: CASIRGGSTDTQYF

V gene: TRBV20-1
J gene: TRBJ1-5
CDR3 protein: CSAPAAANQPQHF

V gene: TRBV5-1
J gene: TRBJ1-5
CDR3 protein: CASSSGVNQPQHF

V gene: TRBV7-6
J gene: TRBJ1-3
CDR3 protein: CASSPSVGNTIYF

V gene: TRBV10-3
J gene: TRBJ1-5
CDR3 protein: CAISVGQGSNQPQHF

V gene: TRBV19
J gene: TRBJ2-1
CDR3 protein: CASSMGPGQGSYNEQFF

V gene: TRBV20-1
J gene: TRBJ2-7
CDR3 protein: CSARGQGGYEQYF

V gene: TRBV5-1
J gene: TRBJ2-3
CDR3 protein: CASSHLLEAVETDTQYF

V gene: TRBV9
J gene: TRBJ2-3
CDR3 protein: CASSVSPPRGTDTQYF

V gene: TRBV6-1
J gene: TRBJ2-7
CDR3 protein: CASSEAHRRAYEQYF

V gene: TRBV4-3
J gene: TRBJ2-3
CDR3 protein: CASSQYRSSTDTQYF

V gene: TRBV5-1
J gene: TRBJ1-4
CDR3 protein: CASSGQGATNEKLFF

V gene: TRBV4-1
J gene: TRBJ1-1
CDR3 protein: CASSVGPEAFF

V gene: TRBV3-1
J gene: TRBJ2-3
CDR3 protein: CASSQGAWRTDTQYF

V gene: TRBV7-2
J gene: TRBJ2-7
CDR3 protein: CASSQGQSPSYEQYF

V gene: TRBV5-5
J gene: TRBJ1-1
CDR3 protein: CASRSQGTEAFF

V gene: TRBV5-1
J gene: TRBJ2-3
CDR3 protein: CASSSRVGTDETDTQYF

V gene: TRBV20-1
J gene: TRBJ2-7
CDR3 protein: CSAGTHRGRYEQYF

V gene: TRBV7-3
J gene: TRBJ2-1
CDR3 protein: CASTRDRSFNEQFF

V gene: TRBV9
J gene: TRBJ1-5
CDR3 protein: CASSATGWDQPQHF

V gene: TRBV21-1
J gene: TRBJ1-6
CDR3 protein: CASSNPIAQAAYNSPLHF

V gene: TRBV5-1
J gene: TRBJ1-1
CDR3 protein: CASSLAGAGVTFF

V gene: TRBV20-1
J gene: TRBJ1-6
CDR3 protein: CSATGSYNSPLHF

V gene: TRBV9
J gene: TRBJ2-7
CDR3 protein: CASSVDLGSYEQYF

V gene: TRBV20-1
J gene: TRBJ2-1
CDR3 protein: CSANTGLAGVDEQFF

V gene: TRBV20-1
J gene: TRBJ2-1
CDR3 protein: CSARGGPNEQFF

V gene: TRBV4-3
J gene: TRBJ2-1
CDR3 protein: CASSQDTSGGAYNEQFF

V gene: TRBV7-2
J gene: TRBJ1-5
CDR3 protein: CASSLILHRNQPQHF

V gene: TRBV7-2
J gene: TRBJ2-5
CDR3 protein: CASSPDIGETQYF

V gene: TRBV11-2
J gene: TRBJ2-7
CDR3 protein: CASSTHDRTYEQYF

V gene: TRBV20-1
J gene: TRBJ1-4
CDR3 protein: CSASGGRSNEKLFF

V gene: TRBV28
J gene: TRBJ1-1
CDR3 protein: CASSFRDRGQGDTEAFF

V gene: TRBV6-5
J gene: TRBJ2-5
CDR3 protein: CASSYLASGGQETQYF

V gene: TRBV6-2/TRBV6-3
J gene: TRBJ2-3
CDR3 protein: CASSYVASSTDTQYF

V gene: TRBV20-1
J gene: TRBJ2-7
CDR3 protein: CSARDQWLVGNEQYF

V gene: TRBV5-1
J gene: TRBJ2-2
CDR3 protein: CASSFTGVATGGTGELFF

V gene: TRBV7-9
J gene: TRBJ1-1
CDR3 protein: CASSREGYSGAFF

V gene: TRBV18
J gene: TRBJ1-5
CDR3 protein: CASSPEGAGNQPQHF

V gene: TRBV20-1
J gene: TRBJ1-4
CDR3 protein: CSARDTGWEKLFF

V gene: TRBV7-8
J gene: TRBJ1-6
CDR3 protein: CASSFGSARFNSPLHF

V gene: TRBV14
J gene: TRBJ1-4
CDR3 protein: CASSHYLGTAGYEKLFF

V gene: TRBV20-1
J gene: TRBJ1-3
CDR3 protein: CSARTGAVGNTIYF

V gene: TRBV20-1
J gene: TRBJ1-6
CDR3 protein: CSARDPDRLSLHF

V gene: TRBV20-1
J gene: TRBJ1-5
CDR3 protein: CSARGNSNQPQHF

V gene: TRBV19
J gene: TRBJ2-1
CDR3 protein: CASRRGISYNEQFF

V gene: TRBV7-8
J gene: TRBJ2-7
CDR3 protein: CASTPHGGAYEQYF

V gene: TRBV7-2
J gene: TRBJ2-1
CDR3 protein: CASSFGGGANEQFF

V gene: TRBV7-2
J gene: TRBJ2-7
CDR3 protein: CASSRLISYEQYF

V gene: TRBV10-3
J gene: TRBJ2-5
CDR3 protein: CAIRKQGGLQETQYF

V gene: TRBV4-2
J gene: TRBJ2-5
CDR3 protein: CASSHPEAGVEETQYF

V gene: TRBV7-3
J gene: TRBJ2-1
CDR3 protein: CASSLLGSPSYNEQFF

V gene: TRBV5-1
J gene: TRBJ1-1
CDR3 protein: CASSLLGRRNTEAFF

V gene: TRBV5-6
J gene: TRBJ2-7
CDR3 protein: CASSPGPGSYEQYF

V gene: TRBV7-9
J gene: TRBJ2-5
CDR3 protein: CASSLVGETQYF

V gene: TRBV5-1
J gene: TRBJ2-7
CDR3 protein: CASSLSGTGDEQYF

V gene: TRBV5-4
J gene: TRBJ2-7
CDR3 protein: CASSKGAMSSYEQYF